The next 18 T cell receptor beta chains were all read from a single sample in a study of breast tumors, draining lymph nodes, adjacent tissues. Breast cancer patients provided tissue from their axillary draining lymph nodes. One entry per CDR3 protein, called by TCRdb with MiXCR from the multiplex PCR reads. The table has about 200,000 distinct CDR3 sequences, around 33% seen once. Specimen: axillary lymph node tissue. The receptors stem from a female donor with breast cancer. Some clones in this sample may be carry-over from other donors' samples.

Notes on this clonotype: A much bigger clone sits one base away, suggesting this may be a read error. J is TRBJ2-5 and V is TRBV11-2; tentative D call: TRBD2 (6 bases). The CDR3 contains 15 residues. V gave up 5 bases and J gave up 1 base, with 14 bases separating them. Germline loops: CDR1 SGHAT, CDR2 FQNNGV. The CDR3 DNA sequence: TGTGCCAGCAGCGCCCTTCTAGCGACCCAAGAGACCCAGTACTTC. This gives the protein CASSALLATQETQYF.

The chain combines TRBV9 with TRBJ2-6; TRBD1 matches at 7 bases. J gave up 1 base and V 3 bases, and 10 bases lay outside the gene matches. Germline lookup yields CDR1 SGDLS and CDR2 YYNGEE. This CDR3 has 18 amino acids. Here the CDR3 DNA reads TGTGCCAGCAGCGCTAGCCGGGACAGTCTTTCTGGGGCCAACGTCCTGACTTTC. Translating gives CASSASRDSLSGANVLTF.

The sample holds many counts of this clonotype. This chain uses TRBV11-3 with TRBJ2-5; 14 bases line up with TRBD2. There are 17 residues in the CDR3. CDR1 and CDR2 from the germline V gene are SGHNT and YENEEA. The J segment lost 5 bases and the V segment lost 1 base, leaving 6 bases of the junction unmatched. The CDR3 bases are TGTGCCAGCAGCTTAGGGGGGACTAGCGGGAGTGATGAGACCCAGTACTTC. It is translated as CASSLGGTSGSDETQYF. The whole variable domain, filled in from reference TRBV11-3 and TRBJ2-5, reads EAGVVQSPRYKIIEKKQPVAFWCNPISGHNTLYWYLQNLGQGPELLIRYENEEAVDDSQLPKDRFSAERLKGVDSTLKIQPAELGDSAVYLCASSLGGTSGSDETQYFGPGTRLLVL.

This clonotype was recorded many times. The J gene is TRBJ2-2, the V gene TRBV12-3 or TRBV12-4; TRBD1 might be the D (5 bases). V was cut by 5 bases and J by 6 bases, with 10 bases left in between. The CDR3 is made up of 13 amino acids. As DNA, the CDR3 is TGTGCCAGCAGTCCGCAGGGTGCCGGGGAGCTGTTTTTT. Translation: CASSPQGAGELFF.

This clonotype was picked up many times. The rearrangement uses TRBV19 and TRBJ2-7, with TRBD2 matching 15 bases. Germline trimming cut 10 bases from V and 0 bases from J; bases unmatched to any gene: 10. Germline V CDR1 and CDR2: LNHDA, SQIVND (reference sequence). The CDR3 is 17 residues long. The CDR3 region is CAKHLGTSGRFSYEQYF. In DNA, the CDR3 is TGTGCCAAGCACCTGGGGACTAGCGGGAGGTTCTCCTACGAGCAGTACTTC. The full variable domain, completed using reference TRBV19 and TRBJ2-7, is DGGITQSPKYLFRKEGQNVTLSCEQNLNHDAMYWYRQDPGQGLRLIYYSQIVNDFQKGDIAEGYSVSREKKESFPLTVTSAQKNPTAFYLCAKHLGTSGRFSYEQYFGPGTRLTVT.

Only a few counts were recorded for this clonotype. Here the CDR3 DNA reads TGTGCCAGCAGTGCCCAGGGGCTGGAGCCCCAGCATTTT. Its translation: CASSAQGLEPQHF. This chain links TRBV12-3 or TRBV12-4 with TRBJ1-5; the D gene is possibly TRBD1 (6 bases). Between the trimmed V and J ends, which lost 5 bases and 8 bases, there was a span of 13 bases. The CDR3 consists of 13 residues.

In this sample, this clonotype turned up many times. V usage is TRBV7-2 and J usage is TRBJ1-2; 7 nucleotides align to TRBD1. The CDR3 totals 14 residues. CDR1 and CDR2 from the germline V gene are SGHTA and FQGNSA. V shed 5 bases and J 2 bases; nucleotides not matched to a gene: 5. CDR3 residues: CASSRDRVNYGYTF. In DNA, the CDR3 is TGTGCCAGCAGCCGCGACAGGGTAAACTATGGCTACACCTTC.

The CDR3 coding sequence is TGTGCCAGCAGCCGCGGGACGACTAGCACAGATACGCAGTATTTT. Its protein is CASSRGTTSTDTQYF. The chain carries TRBV7-8 and TRBJ2-3; D is possibly TRBD2 (6 bases). Between the trimmed V and J ends, which lost 5 bases and 0 bases, there was a span of 12 bases. This CDR3 has 15 amino acids. The germline V gene encodes CDR1 SGHVS and CDR2 FQNEAQ.

This clonotype was seen only a few times. A much larger clone is a single base away; this may be a read error. The CDR3 DNA reads TGTGCCAGCAGCGCCCGACAGGGTGACGCCATATATTTT. Residues: CASSARQGDAIYF. The genes are TRBV7-9 and TRBJ1-3; 7 nucleotides line up with TRBD1. CDR1 is SEHNR and CDR2 is FQNEAQ in the germline V gene (reference sequence). The trim removed 5 bases at V and 11 bases at J, leaving 9 bases unmatched. The CDR3 spans 13 residues. The full variable domain, completed using reference TRBV7-9 and TRBJ1-3, is DTGVSQNPRHKITKRGQNVTFRCDPISEHNRLYWYRQTLGQGPEFLTYFQNEAQLEKSRLLSDRFSAERPKGSFSTLEIQRTEQGDSAMYLCASSARQGDAIYFGEGSWLTVV.

This clonotype was detected ten times or more. The gene calls are TRBV15 and TRBJ2-7; TRBD1 aligns across 8 bases. The CDR3 sequence is 13 residues long. CDR1 is LNHNV and CDR2 is YYDKDF in the germline V gene (reference sequence). Trimming at V came to 0 bases and at J to 13 bases, leaving 8 bases not matched to a gene. The CDR3 loop reads CATSRDRLDRVYF. In DNA, the CDR3 is TGTGCCACCAGCAGAGATAGGTTGGACAGGGTTTACTTC.

The rearrangement links TRBV10-3 to TRBJ1-5, with TRBD1 matching 10 bases. CDR3 size: 15 residues. V trimming: 7 bases; J trimming: 1 base; junction bases outside the gene matches: 4. CDR1 and CDR2 from the germline V gene are ENHRY and SYGVKD. In DNA form, the CDR3 reads TGTGCCATCAAAGGGACAGGGGAGAGCAATCAGCCCCAGCATTTT. It is translated as CAIKGTGESNQPQHF.

In its sample, this clonotype was seen a few times. V and J are TRBV7-8 and TRBJ2-7; unclear D gene. Germline CDR1 SGHVS, CDR2 FQNEAQ. The CDR3 contains 17 residues. The V end lost 5 bases, the J end lost 4 bases, and 24 bases lay between the germline ends. The CDR3 spells CASSARPPRDGLYEQYF. The CDR3 DNA sequence: TGTGCCAGCAGCGCCCGCCCCCCTAGAGACGGCTTGTACGAGCAGTACTTC.

The chain recombines TRBV5-5 with TRBJ2-7; 11 nucleotides agree with TRBD2. This CDR3 has 17 residues. V lost 4 bases, J lost 1 base, and 10 bases stayed unmatched. Germline V gene sequence: CDR1 SGHKS, CDR2 YYEKEE (reference sequence). CDR3 in amino acids: CASSPTIGTSGSYEQYF. As DNA, the CDR3 is TGTGCCAGCAGCCCCACCATCGGGACTAGCGGTTCCTACGAGCAGTACTTC.

V is TRBV2 and J is TRBJ2-3; D possibly matches TRBD1 or TRBD2 (6 bases each). Trimming left V 8 bases short and J 6 bases short, with 15 bases between. Per the germline V gene, CDR1 is SNHLY and CDR2 is FYNNEI. The CDR3 is made up of 13 amino acids. The CDR3 spells CASSITGRDTQYF. The CDR3 DNA reads as TGTGCCAGCTCTATCACAGGGAGGGATACGCAGTATTTT.

V is TRBV6-6 and J is TRBJ2-4; the D is unclear. V was pared by 4 bases and J by 2 bases, with 12 bases between. In germline, CDR1 is MNHNY, CDR2 SVGAGI (reference sequence). This CDR3 comprises 15 residues. CDR3 amino acids: CASSSRTNTKNIQYF. The CDR3 DNA sequence: TGTGCCAGCAGTTCTCGGACCAATACCAAAAACATTCAGTACTTC.

The V and J genes are TRBV10-1 and TRBJ2-3; D may be TRBD1 or TRBD2 (5 bases each). The germline gives CDR1 WNHNN, CDR2 SYGVQD (reference sequence). This CDR3 is 17 amino acids long. With 0 bases removed from V and 1 base from J, the gap between germline ends came to 14 bases. CDR3 sequence: CASSESFGTDGTDTQYF. The CDR3 bases are TGCGCCAGCAGTGAGTCTTTCGGGACGGACGGCACAGATACGCAGTATTTT.

This clonotype was counted at least ten times. This rearrangement joins TRBV6-5 to TRBJ1-5; no reliable D call. V lost 5 bases and J lost 3, with 14 bases in between. The CDR3 contains 15 residues. The V gene's germline CDR1 is MNHEY and CDR2 SVGAGI. The chain's CDR3 is CASSRDERPNQPQHF. The CDR3 region has the DNA TGTGCCAGCAGTCGAGATGAACGGCCCAATCAGCCCCAGCATTTT.

As for this clonotype: A much bigger clone sits one base away, suggesting this may be a read error. The CDR3 coding sequence is TGTGCCAGCAGCCAAGATGGTATTAGCGAGGCCGGGGAGCTGTTTTTT. Protein sequence: CASSQDGISEAGELFF. V usage is TRBV4-2 and J usage is TRBJ2-2; a possible D gene is TRBD2 (5 bases). The CDR3 has 16 residues. The V gene lost 0 bases and the J gene lost 6 bases, with 14 bases spanning the gap. Germline assignment: CDR1 LGHNA and CDR2 YNFKEQ.